This TCR beta chain comes out of a study of blood T cells in healthy people across ages. The CDR3 loop spans 15 amino acids. V lost 0 bases and J 7 bases, leaving 14 bases between the germline ends. Germline CDR1 and CDR2: MGHRA and YSYEKL. For the second PCR, which ran for 7 to 11 cycles, a sample-barcoded 5' primer and a J-beta primer mix were used. A template-switch adaptor containing 12 random nucleotides labeled each cDNA molecule. TCRdb independently ran MiXCR on the 5' RACE reads; one entry per CDR3 protein. The sample comprises 1.5 million to 2 million distinct CDR3 sequences, 35% to 50% of which are singletons, and 23% rests with the top ten.

Sequencing input: blood. The chain uses TRBV4-1 and TRBJ2-3; weak D call: TRBD2 (5 bases). The receptor was derived from a human donor in good health. DNA for the CDR3: TGCGCCAGCAGCCAAGATAATACGGGAAGTTATACGCAGTATTTT. Its protein product is CASSQDNTGSYTQYF.